What follows are 7 T cell receptor beta chains derived from one specimen sequenced in a study of blood T cells in healthy people across ages. A sample-barcoded 5' primer and a J-beta primer mix were used in a second PCR of roughly 7 to 12 cycles. One entry per CDR3 protein, called by TCRdb with MiXCR from the 5' RACE reads. The sample includes 1.5 million to 2 million distinct CDR3 sequences, roughly 28% of them seen just once. The sequencing input was blood. Every receptor here comes from a woman aged 25 to 45 in good health.

This clonotype was counted a few times. The V gene is TRBV4-3, the J gene TRBJ2-7; 7 bases align to TRBD1. From germline, CDR1 is LGHNA and CDR2 YSLEER. The CDR3 covers 16 residues. J lost 6 bases, V lost 0 bases, and 11 bases had no gene match. The CDR3 DNA reads TGCGCCAGCAGCCAAGATGTCACTCTTCCAGGGGGCGAGCAGTACTTC. Its translation is CASSQDVTLPGGEQYF.

This clonotype was recorded a few times. This sequence joins TRBV19 and TRBJ1-5; possible D gene TRBD1, 6 bases. Germline V gene data show CDR1 as LNHDA and CDR2 as SQIVND (reference sequence). The CDR3 runs to 15 residues. V gave up 0 bases and J gave up 5 bases, with 11 bases separating them. The CDR3: CASSIEGQIDQPQHF. The CDR3 DNA sequence: TGTGCCAGTAGTATAGAAGGACAGATCGATCAGCCCCAGCATTTT.

This clonotype was found a few times. The gene calls are TRBV30 and TRBJ2-6; D might be TRBD2 (6 bases). The V end was cut by 3 bases, the J end by 0 bases, with 12 bases between. The CDR3 is 16 amino acids. The germline V gene encodes CDR1 GTSNPN and CDR2 SVGIG (reference sequence). The CDR3 DNA reads TGTGCCTGGAGCGCGCAGGGAGGCTCTGGGGCCAACGTCCTGACTTTC. This encodes CAWSAQGGSGANVLTF.

This clonotype has just a few counts. The rearrangement joins TRBV27 to TRBJ1-2; D call uncertain. The CDR3 sequence is 13 residues long. Germline values: CDR1 MNHEY, CDR2 SMNVEV (reference sequence). Trimming stripped 2 bases from V and 2 bases from J, with 6 bases between. CDR3 nucleotides: TGTGCCAGCAGTTTAATGCGGAACTATGGCTACACCTTC. Protein product: CASSLMRNYGYTF.

The V gene is TRBV18, the J gene TRBJ2-4; no clear D gene. V was cut by 3 bases and J by 8 bases, with 11 bases left in between. The CDR3 is 13 amino acids. Germline CDR1 and CDR2: KGHSH and LQKENI. The CDR3 sequence: CASSPSPEDIQYF. DNA of the CDR3: TGTGCCAGCTCACCTTCCCCAGAGGACATTCAGTACTTC.

The chain carries TRBV6-5 and TRBJ1-1; 9 nucleotides line up with TRBD1. This CDR3 is 13 amino acids long. V lost 8 bases to trimming and J lost 4 bases; unmatched junction nucleotides: 5. Per the germline V gene, CDR1 is MNHEY and CDR2 is SVGAGI. The CDR3 loop is CASATGGPTEAFF. The CDR3 DNA reads TGTGCCAGCGCGACAGGGGGTCCCACTGAAGCTTTCTTT.

The chain carries TRBV6-5 and TRBJ1-4; the match to TRBD1 covers 8 bases. Unmatched junction bases numbered 5, after V lost 2 bases and J lost 3 bases. The CDR3 loop spans 16 amino acids. Germline lookup yields CDR1 MNHEY and CDR2 SVGAGI. Here the CDR3 DNA reads TGTGCCAGCAGTTACGCGACAGGGGTCTCTAATGAAAAACTGTTTTTT. This codes for CASSYATGVSNEKLFF.